This T cell receptor (beta chain) was recovered during a study of blood T cell repertoires in COVID-19. Per the original methods: Nucleated cell number was recorded as an estimate derived from reference gene primer amplification. TCRdb keeps only in-frame clones here, not all; method: immunoSEQ multiplex PCR. V, J and clone size derive from that table, while D and trimming were established from the DNA sequence. This table holds under 300,000 clones, roughly 90% found once. Germline V gives CDR1 SGHTA, CDR2 FQGNSA. V was clipped by 4 bases and J by 9 bases; unmatched bases: 7. There are 13 residues in the CDR3. The cohort comprised adults aged 18 to 89 years residing in about two dozen US areas. Membership in each cohort depended on participant-reported clinical history.

V gene TRBV7-2 combines with J gene TRBJ1-1, with 8 nucleotides matching TRBD1. The receptor comes from a woman in her thirties or forties with acute COVID-19. Specimen: PBMCs or T cells enriched from blood (not recorded which). CDR3 amino acids: CASSSRQGPKAFF. Here the CDR3 DNA reads TGTGCCAGCAGCTCTCGACAGGGGCCAAAAGCTTTCTTT.